The 8 T cell receptor beta chains presented below share a single source sample, sequenced in a study of T-cell reconstitution after alpha-beta-depleted transplantation in children. TCRbeta library construction was performed incorporating unique molecular identifiers. One entry per CDR3 protein, called by TCRdb with MiXCR from the PCR reads. The sample holds roughly 790,000 distinct CDR3 sequences, roughly 15% seen once. The specimen comprised PBMCs, mostly from graft donor cells, sampled 360 days after TCRalphabeta/CD19-depleted stem cell transplant. The receptors were gathered from a male patient younger than 18 who had a stem cell transplant for acute lymphoblastic leukemia, so the T cells may come from the graft donor.

V is TRBV11-2 and J is TRBJ2-3; D not resolved. The CDR3 has 15 residues. From germline, CDR1 is SGHAT and CDR2 FQNNGV. The ends were cut back, 5 bases at V and 1 base at J, with 13 bases in the middle. The CDR3 loop is CASSDSGSGTDTQYF. The CDR3 DNA is TGTGCCAGCAGCGATTCCGGGTCGGGCACAGATACGCAGTATTTT.

J is TRBJ2-5 and V is TRBV6-4; perhaps TRBD2 as D (6 bases). Germline CDR1 reads MRHNA; CDR2 reads SNTAGT. The CDR3 length is 14 residues. V lost 10 bases and J lost 1, with 16 bases in between. CDR3 amino acids: CATFPGLFQETQYF. CDR3 nucleotide sequence: TGTGCCACATTTCCGGGACTCTTCCAAGAGACCCAGTACTTC.

This clonotype was picked up many times. V and J are TRBV3-1 and TRBJ2-5, with 8 bases aligning to TRBD1. Per the germline V gene, CDR1 is LGHDT and CDR2 is YNNKEL (reference sequence). The length of the CDR3 is 16 residues. V was pared by 3 bases and J by 4 bases, with 10 bases of the junction left unmatched. The CDR3 nucleotides read TGTGCCAGCAGCCACCCCGGGACAGGTTGGCGAGAGACCCAGTACTTC. Translated: CASSHPGTGWRETQYF.

This clonotype has just a few counts. The chain uses TRBV14 and TRBJ2-3; 12 bases align to TRBD2. Per the germline V gene, CDR1 is SGHDN and CDR2 is FVKESK. V lost 3 bases to trimming and J lost 0 bases; unmatched junction nucleotides: 4. The CDR3 is 17 amino acids. CDR3: CASSHKTSGGSTDTQYF. The CDR3 DNA is TGTGCCAGCAGCCACAAGACTAGCGGGGGCAGCACAGATACGCAGTATTTT.

J is TRBJ2-1 and V is TRBV29-1; 7 nucleotides align to TRBD2. The length of the CDR3 is 14 residues. The V segment lost 4 bases and the J segment 4 bases; nucleotides outside the gene matches: 7. CDR1 SQVTM and CDR2 ANQGSEA come from the germline V gene. The CDR3 DNA sequence: TGCAGCGTTGGGGCTAGCGGCCCTTACAATGAGCAGTTCTTC. Translated, it gives CSVGASGPYNEQFF.

The chain employs TRBV20-1 and TRBJ2-7; TRBD1 agrees at 9 bases. CDR3 length: 15 amino acids. Germline lookup yields CDR1 DFQATT and CDR2 SNEGSKA (reference sequence). With 4 bases clipped from V and 4 bases from J, the junction kept 11 bases outside the gene matches. The CDR3 nucleotides read TGCAGTGCTACGGACAGGGGCGGGAAAAAGTACGAGCAGTACTTC. This translates into CSATDRGGKKYEQYF.

V usage is TRBV3-1 and J usage is TRBJ2-1, with D possibly TRBD1 on 8 matching bases. V was clipped by 1 base and J by 8 bases, with 18 bases between them. This CDR3 spans 16 amino acids. Germline values: CDR1 LGHDT, CDR2 YNNKEL (reference sequence). The CDR3 region is CASSQVPDREGDEQFF. The CDR3 DNA sequence: TGTGCCAGCAGCCAAGTCCCGGACAGGGAGGGCGATGAGCAGTTCTTC.

The rearrangement uses TRBV4-1 and TRBJ1-4; D unresolved. Trimming took off 2 bases at V and 4 bases at J, with 8 bases between the two ends. Looked up from germline, CDR1 is MGHRA and CDR2 is YSYEKL. The CDR3 extends over 14 amino acids. This chain's CDR3 is CASSQFQVNEKLFF. CDR3 nucleotide sequence: TGCGCCAGCAGCCAATTCCAGGTTAATGAAAAACTGTTTTTT.